This TCR beta chain came from a study of identifying expanded T cells in peripheral blood. Study-wide results and limits: Variance in clone template counts between approximately 2-week samples significantly increased with total template count across all healthy donors. About 1.2 clones differed between technical replicates, versus about 15 and 19 over time.

During the collection period, no donor immune events like infections were recorded. Germline assignment: CDR1 SGHDT and CDR2 YYEEEE. The CDR3 has 15 residues. V lost 1 base, J lost 4 bases, and 5 bases stayed unmatched. As concerns this clone: What it recognizes is unknown.

The assay was immunoSEQ multiplex PCR, and TCRdb's table has in-frame clones only and misses some. This table has around 100,000 clones, around 88% appearing once. This clonotype was obtained from a person aged 18-70 years in good health. The sequenced sample was blood. The chain couples TRBV5-6 to TRBJ1-2; 9 nucleotides align to TRBD1. CDR3 sequence reads: CASSLRGQGFYGYTF. CDR3 sequence (DNA): TGTGCCAGCAGCTTGAGGGGACAGGGTTTCTATGGCTACACCTTC. Complete variable domain (other parts from reference TRBV5-6 and TRBJ1-2): DAGVTQSPTHLIKTRGQQVTLRCSPKSGHDTVSWYQQALGQGPQFIFQYYEEEERQRGNFPDRFSGHQFPNYSSELNVNALLLGDSALYLCASSLRGQGFYGYTFGSGTRLTVV.